This T cell receptor (beta chain) is from a study of blood T cell repertoires in COVID-19. On the study more broadly: PBMCs, B-cell-depleted T cells, or T cells were the source of the cDNA or gDNA that made up the material.

Recruited during active infection, patients (from Seattle) were subsequently followed longitudinally. Generated by immunoSEQ multiplex PCR, the TCRdb table keeps only in-frame clones and is missing some. Among 250,000 to 350,000 clones listed, 70% to 85% were seen once. The CDR3 covers 15 residues. V lost 2 bases and J lost 6, with 13 bases in between. CDR1 and CDR2 (germline): KGHSH, LQKENI. The TCR comes from a human donor with COVID-19, enrolled during active disease. The donor label of this sample is uncertain. The chain is built from TRBV18 and TRBJ1-4, with a tentative D call TRBD1 (5 bases). Sequencing was done on a sample of peripheral blood. The CDR3 nucleotides are TGTGCCAGCTCACCAGCAACAACACAGGATGAAAAACTGTTTTTT. Its protein is CASSPATTQDEKLFF.